These T cell receptor beta chains were read from a single sample in a study of blood T cell repertoires in COVID-19. The assay was immunoSEQ multiplex PCR, and TCRdb's table has in-frame clones only and misses some. Among 250,000 or so clones, around 89% were seen once, and the ten largest hold under 3.5%. Sequencing was done on a sample of peripheral blood. Every receptor here comes from a man in his thirties or forties with COVID-19, enrolled during active disease. Both conserved end residues are part of each CDR3. A D gene is named only where the DNA matches it firmly. Clone size appears in some rows only: once, few, many, or a class for an expanded clone.

clone_size	d_call	v_call	j_call	cdr3_nt	cdr3_aa
-	TRBD2	TRBV7-3	TRBJ2-5	TGTGCCAGCAGCCCTCGGGGCGGGGGGGCCGAGACCCAGTACTTC	CASSPRGGGAETQYF
once	-	TRBV11-3	TRBJ2-1	TGTGCCAGCAGCTTATCACAGTACAATGAGCAGTTCTTC	CASSLSQYNEQFF
-	TRBD1	TRBV5-1	TRBJ1-1	TGCGCCAGCAGCTCCGGGACAGGGGTGATCACTGAAGCTTTCTTT	CASSSGTGVITEAFF
-	-	TRBV30	TRBJ2-2	TGTGCCGGCGGCTCCTCGGACACCGGGGAGCTGTTTTTT	CAGGSSDTGELFF
-	-	TRBV29-1	TRBJ2-1	TGCAGCGTTGAAGCCGTTCTGGGCGGGGGCCCCGGGTACAATGAGCAGTTCTTC	CSVEAVLGGGPGYNEQFF
-	-	TRBV6-5	TRBJ1-2	TGTGCCAGCAGTTACTTGGGAGGCTTCTATGGCTACACCTTC	CASSYLGGFYGYTF
few	-	TRBV7-2	TRBJ1-1	TGTGCCAGCAGCTTAGAAACAGGAGTGGCCACTGAAGCTTTCTTT	CASSLETGVATEAFF
-	-	TRBV21-1	TRBJ2-7	TGTGCCAGTGGGTTGCAATCAGGGGCCGAGCAGTACTTC	CASGLQSGAEQYF
-	-	TRBV6-5	TRBJ2-7	TGTGCCAGCAGGGACAAGGCCTCCTACGAGCAGTACTTC	CASRDKASYEQYF
-	TRBD1	TRBV5-1	TRBJ2-1	TGCGCCAGCAGCCCGCGGACAGGGGCCGGCAATGAGCAGTTCTTC	CASSPRTGAGNEQFF
-	-	TRBV5-4	TRBJ1-4	TGTGCCAGCAGCTTGAGGGGAAGTGAAAAACTGTTTTTT	CASSLRGSEKLFF
-	TRBD1	TRBV9	TRBJ2-7	TGTGCCAGCAGCGTCCTCCAGGGGAGGACAGGGGCGGGCGAGCAGTACTTC	CASSVLQGRTGAGEQYF
-	TRBD2	TRBV29-1	TRBJ2-3	TGCAGCGTTGAAGGAGGGGAGCGGGGGGGCACAGATACGCAGTATTTT	CSVEGGERGGTDTQYF
-	TRBD1	TRBV19	TRBJ2-7	TGTGCCAGTAGTGCCAACGGACAGGGGATCTACGAGCAGTACTTC	CASSANGQGIYEQYF
-	-	TRBV5-6	TRBJ2-7	TGTGCCAGCAGCTCACCACCCCACCTCACGGGAGCCCGCTCCTACGAGCAGTACTTC	CASSSPPHLTGARSYEQYF
-	-	TRBV5-1	TRBJ1-1	TGCGCCAGCAGCTTGCAGGGATGGGGAGGAACTGAAGCTTTCTTT	CASSLQGWGGTEAFF
-	-	TRBV7-3	TRBJ2-7	TGTGCCAGCAGGCTCCATCCCGGGACTGGCAACACCTACGAGCAGTACTTC	CASRLHPGTGNTYEQYF
-	TRBD1	TRBV25-1	TRBJ2-2	TGTGCCAGCAGTTTCGACAGGGTAAACACCGGGGAGCTGTTTTTT	CASSFDRVNTGELFF
-	-	TRBV10-1	TRBJ2-7	TGCGCCAGCAGTGAGTCTAGCGGTAAGCCCTCCTACGAGCAGTACTTC	CASSESSGKPSYEQYF
-	-	TRBV15	TRBJ1-3	TGTGCCACCAGCAGACAGGGATCTGGAAACACCATATATTTT	CATSRQGSGNTIYF
-	-	TRBV14	TRBJ2-1	TGTGCCAGCAGCCAAGATATAAGCGGCCTCTACAATGAGCAGTTCTTC	CASSQDISGLYNEQFF
-	-	TRBV27	TRBJ1-2	TGTGCCAGCAGTTTACAGGGCAGGGGTGAAGGCTACACCTTC	CASSLQGRGEGYTF
-	-	TRBV28	TRBJ2-1	TGTGCCAGCGTTTCGAGTATCCAGGGTAGGCAGTTCTTC	CASVSSIQGRQFF
-	-	TRBV18	TRBJ1-3	TGTGCCAGCTCACCAGACAACCACTCTGGAAACACCATATATTTT	CASSPDNHSGNTIYF
-	-	TRBV5-1	TRBJ1-1	TGCGCCAGCAGCTTGACTCAGAACACTGAAGCTTTCTTT	CASSLTQNTEAFF
-	-	TRBV7-3	TRBJ2-2	TGTGCCAGCAGCCAGGGTAGGGGCACCGGGGAGCTGTTTTTT	CASSQGRGTGELFF
-	-	TRBV4-1	TRBJ1-1	TGCGCCAGCAGCTTCGGACCGGAGCGGAATGAAGCTTTCTTT	CASSFGPERNEAFF
-	-	TRBV4-1	TRBJ1-4	TGCGCCAGCAGCCAAGCGGAAGGGAGGCTATGGGAAAAACTGTTTTTT	CASSQAEGRLWEKLFF
once	-	TRBV27	TRBJ1-5	TGTGCCAGCAGTTTATGGGGCGATAGCAATCAGCCCCAGCATTTT	CASSLWGDSNQPQHF
-	-	TRBV19	TRBJ1-1	TGTGCCAGTACTCCTAGGCAGATCATGAACACTGAAGCTTTCTTT	CASTPRQIMNTEAFF
few	-	TRBV7-9	TRBJ1-5	TGTGCCAGCAGCCGGCAAGGACCGAGGGGGGGTCAGCCCCAGCATTTT	CASSRQGPRGGQPQHF
-	TRBD1	TRBV9	TRBJ1-4	TGTGCCAGCAGCGTGAGAGGACAGGGGTATGAAAAACTGTTTTTT	CASSVRGQGYEKLFF
-	TRBD2	TRBV11-1	TRBJ2-2	TGTGCCAGCAGCTTAGTTAGCGGGAGGGCCACCGGGGAGCTGTTTTTT	CASSLVSGRATGELFF
-	TRBD2	TRBV6-5	TRBJ2-7	TGTGCCAGCTTGACAGTGAGCGGGAACGAGCAGTACTTC	CASLTVSGNEQYF
-	-	TRBV9	TRBJ2-3	TGTGCCAGCAGCACACCCCATAAAGGGGCGGGATTTACAGATACGCAGTATTTT	CASSTPHKGAGFTDTQYF
-	-	TRBV5-4	TRBJ2-6	TGTGCCAGCAGCTTACTGGGACACCTCTCTGGGGCCAACGTCCTGACTTTC	CASSLLGHLSGANVLTF
-	TRBD2	TRBV19	TRBJ2-3	TGTGCCAGTAGTATAGTCACTCGGGAGGGGTTTATCACAGATACGCAGTATTTT	CASSIVTREGFITDTQYF
-	-	TRBV12-3/TRBV12-4	TRBJ2-7	TGTGCCAGCAGTTTGTGGGGGGCCTACGAGCAGTACTTC	CASSLWGAYEQYF
-	TRBD1	TRBV18	TRBJ1-2	TGTGCCAGCTCACCACAGGGGGCGGACTATGGCTACACCTTC	CASSPQGADYGYTF
-	TRBD1	TRBV27	TRBJ1-5	TGTGCCAGCAGTTTATGGGGACAGCCCAATCAGCCCCAGCATTTT	CASSLWGQPNQPQHF
-	-	TRBV7-9	TRBJ1-1	TGTGCCAGCAGCTTACAAGGGGCGACTGAAGCTTTCTTT	CASSLQGATEAFF
-	-	TRBV18	TRBJ1-1	TGTGCCAGCCACGGACAGAGGGGCACTGAAGCTTTCTTT	CASHGQRGTEAFF
-	-	TRBV27	TRBJ2-2	TGTGCCAGCAGTCCGGACATGAACACCGGGGAGCTGTTTTTT	CASSPDMNTGELFF
once	-	TRBV19	TRBJ1-2	TGTGCCAGTAGTACCCGGGAACATGGCTACACCTTC	CASSTREHGYTF
-	-	TRBV5-1	TRBJ1-1	TGCGCCAGCAGCCCCCTAGGGAGGGGTAATCAGGCTTTCTTT	CASSPLGRGNQAFF
once	TRBD2	TRBV7-2	TRBJ2-7	TGTGCCAGCAGCTTAGGGGGGGGTGACGAGCAGTACTTC	CASSLGGGDEQYF
-	TRBD1	TRBV10-3	TRBJ2-7	TGTGCCATGGGGGGGACAGGGAGGAACTACGAGCAGTACTTC	CAMGGTGRNYEQYF
-	TRBD2	TRBV6-5	TRBJ2-1	TGTGCCAGCTCCCTCACTAGCGGGGGCTACAATGAGCAGTTCTTC	CASSLTSGGYNEQFF